This TCR beta chain emerged from a study of cytomegalovirus exposure and HLA in healthy donors. With 60 Vbeta and 13 Jbeta primers, the PCR was carried out. Measured with immunoSEQ multiplex PCR; TCRdb has only the in-frame clones, and not every one. The table records some 110,000 clones, around two thirds of them present only once. The V gene's germline CDR1 is LNHNV and CDR2 YYDKDF (reference sequence). Trimming took off 1 base at V and 2 bases at J, with 9 bases between the two ends. This CDR3 has 14 amino acids. This receptor was taken from a woman aged 40 to 55 in good health and CMV-seropositive. The J gene is TRBJ2-7, the V gene TRBV15; TRBD1 might be the D (6 bases). Sequences were obtained from PBMCs. In DNA, the CDR3 is TGTGCCACCAGCAGAGTTGGACAGCCCTACGAGCAGTACTTC. Its protein is CATSRVGQPYEQYF.